The 20 T cell receptor beta chains reported below all come from one sample, sequenced in a study of cytomegalovirus exposure and HLA in healthy donors. Both 60 Vbeta primers and 13 Jbeta primers went into the PCR. The table came from immunoSEQ multiplex PCR; TCRdb's copy has only in-frame clones and leaves some out. The sample carries around 110,000 clones, about 72% recorded once. The sequencing sample was made of PBMCs. These receptor sequences come from a young man in good health and CMV-seronegative.

A word on this clone: The junction departs from the called germline gene at one end, perhaps through a read error. CDR3 protein: CSSSLGVYEQYF. The CDR3 DNA reads TGTTCCAGCAGCTTAGGAGTATATGAGCAGTACTTC. V and J are TRBV7-9 and TRBJ2-7; D not resolved. This CDR3 has 12 residues. CDR1 SEHNR and CDR2 FQNEAQ come from the germline V gene (reference sequence).

This clone was seen a handful of times. The chain employs TRBV5-5 and TRBJ1-2, with D perhaps TRBD1 (5 bases). V was shortened by 0 bases and J by 4 bases, with 10 bases between the two germline ends. CDR1 is SGHKS, CDR2 YYEKEE, per germline (reference sequence). This CDR3 region has 14 residues. The CDR3 nucleotides are TGTGCCAGCAGCTTGGAACAGGTGGTCTATGGCTACACCTTC. It encodes CASSLEQVVYGYTF.

This chain links TRBV4-3 with TRBJ2-1; 14 nucleotides match TRBD2. The J segment lost 10 bases and the V segment lost 5 bases, leaving 10 bases of the junction unmatched. CDR3 length equals 16 residues. CDR1 and CDR2 (germline): LGHNA, YSLEER. The DNA for the CDR3 is TGCGCCAGCAGCATTGGGACTAGCGGGGGCAAAGTAGAGCAGTTCTTC. The encoded protein is CASSIGTSGGKVEQFF.

This clone has a handful of counts. The CDR3 region is CASSLDARGSYEQYF. As DNA, the CDR3 is TGTGCCAGCAGCTTAGATGCCAGGGGCTCCTACGAGCAGTACTTC. The chain combines TRBV7-2 with TRBJ2-7; perhaps TRBD1 as D (6 bases). CDR1 is SGHTA and CDR2 is FQGNSA in the germline V gene. This CDR3 spans 15 amino acids. With 1 base removed from V and 0 bases from J, the gap between germline ends came to 10 bases.

A few counts support this clone. The chain uses TRBV5-1 and TRBJ2-3, with TRBD2 matching over 7 bases. The CDR3 loop spans 13 amino acids. With V trimmed by 4 bases and J by 5 bases, 4 bases remained unmatched. Germline V gene sequence: CDR1 SGHRS, CDR2 YFSETQ. As DNA, the CDR3 is TGCGCCAGCAGCAGGAGCGGGATAGATACGCAGTATTTT. Translated, it gives CASSRSGIDTQYF.

The chain joins TRBV7-2 to TRBJ2-7, with no clear D. V lost 3 bases and J lost 3, with 9 bases in between. The CDR3 is 13 amino acids. CDR1 is SGHTA and CDR2 is FQGNSA in the germline V gene. The CDR3, as DNA: TGTGCCAGCAGCTTTGACAAGAACTACGAGCAGTACTTC. Translation gives CASSFDKNYEQYF.

The rearrangement uses TRBV28 and TRBJ2-5, with TRBD2 matching over 14 bases. The CDR3 has 17 amino acids. Germline lookup yields CDR1 MDHEN and CDR2 SYDVKM. V dropped 2 bases and J dropped 1; count of bases not matched to a gene: 3. The CDR3 DNA sequence: TGTGCCAGCAGTTTAGGGACTAGCGGGGGACTCCAAGAGACCCAGTACTTC. This codes for CASSLGTSGGLQETQYF. The full variable domain, in which reference TRBV28 and TRBJ2-5 provide the parts outside the CDR3, is DVKVTQSSRYLVKRTGEKVFLECVQDMDHENMFWYRQDPGLGLRLIYFSYDVKMKEKGDIPEGYSVSREKKERFSLILESASTNQTSMYLCASSLGTSGGLQETQYFGPGTRLLVL.

The V call is TRBV2, the J call TRBJ2-2; 9 bases map to TRBD1. Germline lookup yields CDR1 SNHLY and CDR2 FYNNEI. V was pared by 5 bases and J by 2 bases, with 3 bases of the junction left unmatched. CDR3 length: 15 residues. In DNA form, the CDR3 reads TGTGCCAGCAGTCCGGGACAGGGAAACACCGGGGAGCTGTTTTTT. Protein: CASSPGQGNTGELFF.

The chain links TRBV29-1 to TRBJ2-7, with D perhaps TRBD1 (5 bases). Germline V gene data show CDR1 as SQVTM and CDR2 as ANQGSEA. This CDR3 contains 11 residues. Trimming took 7 bases from V and 3 from J, leaving 10 bases between them. CDR3 sequence (DNA): TGCAGCGCCGGACATGTCTACGAGCAGTACTTC. Amino acids: CSAGHVYEQYF.

The V and J genes are TRBV15 and TRBJ1-3, with D tentatively TRBD1 (5 bases). The CDR3 loop spans 15 amino acids. The V end lost 8 bases, the J end lost 7 bases, and 21 bases lay between the germline ends. The V gene's germline CDR1 is LNHNV and CDR2 YYDKDF (reference sequence). The CDR3 sequence: CATSPVGGLSNTIYF. CDR3 sequence (DNA): TGTGCCACCTCCCCCGTGGGGGGGTTGTCGAACACCATATATTTT.

The CDR3 DNA sequence: TGTGCCAGCAGCCGGGGACAGGGGGGATACAATGAGCAGTTCTTC. This translates into CASSRGQGGYNEQFF. The chain uses TRBV5-6 and TRBJ2-1; 11 nucleotides agree with TRBD1. Germline CDR1 reads SGHDT; CDR2 reads YYEEEE. V trimming: 4 bases; J trimming: 4 bases; junction bases outside the gene matches: 4. The CDR3 covers 15 residues.

Regarding this clone: One end of the junction fails to match germline, which may point to a read error. The CDR3: CSSSLGGQGAYEQYF. As DNA, the CDR3 is TGTTCCAGCAGCTTAGGAGGCCAGGGGGCCTACGAGCAGTACTTC. The V gene is TRBV7-9, the J gene TRBJ2-7; TRBD1 matches 7 bases. CDR3 length: 15 residues. Germline V gene sequence: CDR1 SEHNR, CDR2 FQNEAQ (reference sequence).

This chain joins TRBV9 and TRBJ1-4, with D unclear. The CDR3 loop spans 15 amino acids. Germline CDR1 SGDLS, CDR2 YYNGEE. Trimming cost V 4 bases and J 2 bases, with 12 bases left between them. The CDR3 nucleotides are TGTGCCAGCAGCTTCCGAACGGGGACTAATGAAAAACTGTTTTTT. It encodes CASSFRTGTNEKLFF.

V gene TRBV6-1 combines with J gene TRBJ2-7, with TRBD1 identical over 7 bases. This CDR3 comprises 15 residues. V lost 0 bases to trimming and J lost 3 bases; unmatched junction nucleotides: 5. CDR1 MNHNS and CDR2 SASEGT come from the germline V gene. This CDR3 is CASSEARQGLYEQYF. The DNA of the CDR3 is TGTGCCAGCAGTGAAGCTCGACAGGGCCTCTACGAGCAGTACTTC.

The chain employs TRBV2 and TRBJ2-3, with TRBD2 matching 7 bases. Trimming removed 1 base from V and 3 bases from J; junction bases left unmatched: 1. The germline CDR1 and CDR2 sequences are SNHLY and FYNNEI. This CDR3 contains 14 residues. The CDR3 protein is CASSEVGGTDTQYF. CDR3 in DNA: TGTGCCAGCAGTGAAGTGGGGGGGACAGATACGCAGTATTTT.

V and J are TRBV11-3 and TRBJ2-3, with a possible D match to TRBD2 (5 bases). Germline V gives CDR1 SGHNT, CDR2 YENEEA. V gave up 5 bases and J gave up 2 bases, with 8 bases separating them. The CDR3 spans 13 residues. CDR3 residues: CASSPDSTDTQYF. In nucleotides, the CDR3 is TGTGCCAGCAGCCCGGACTCCACAGATACGCAGTATTTT.

This clone was seen only a few times. The J gene is TRBJ2-6, the V gene TRBV5-6, with D possibly TRBD1 on 5 matching bases. V lost 1 base and J 2 bases, leaving 7 bases between the germline ends. Per the germline V gene, CDR1 is SGHDT and CDR2 is YYEEEE. The CDR3 extends over 15 amino acids. CDR3 sequence (DNA): TGTGCCAGCAGCTTGTCAGGGACTGGGGCCAACGTCCTGACTTTC. It specifies CASSLSGTGANVLTF.

The genes are TRBV7-9 and TRBJ2-5; no reliable D call. Germline lookup yields CDR1 SEHNR and CDR2 FQNEAQ (reference sequence). CDR3 size: 11 residues. Trimming shortened V by 5 bases and J by 5 bases, and 6 bases separated the two germline ends. The CDR3 region is CASSPLETQYF. DNA of the CDR3: TGTGCCAGCAGCCCCTTGGAGACCCAGTACTTC. The full variable domain, its missing parts supplied by reference TRBV7-9 and TRBJ2-5, is DTGVSQNPRHKITKRGQNVTFRCDPISEHNRLYWYRQTLGQGPEFLTYFQNEAQLEKSRLLSDRFSAERPKGSFSTLEIQRTEQGDSAMYLCASSPLETQYFGPGTRLLVL.

This chain links TRBV18 with TRBJ2-5; 8 nucleotides align to TRBD1. This CDR3 spans 15 amino acids. CDR1 is KGHSH, CDR2 LQKENI, per germline. V trimming: 3 bases; J trimming: 9 bases; junction bases outside the gene matches: 12. The chain's CDR3 is CASSPEGRGPQSQYF. For the CDR3, the DNA is TGTGCCAGCTCACCGGAGGGCAGGGGGCCTCAGTCCCAGTACTTC. The full variable domain, with the rest looked up from reference TRBV18 and TRBJ2-5, is NAGVMQNPRHLVRRRGQEARLRCSPMKGHSHVYWYRQLPEEGLKFMVYLQKENIIDESGMPKERFSAEFPKEGPSILRIQQVVRGDSAAYFCASSPEGRGPQSQYFGPGTRLLVL.

This clone was seen a handful of times. The gene calls are TRBV6-6 and TRBJ2-7, with 7 bases that match TRBD2. Germline CDR1 MNHNY, CDR2 SVGAGI (reference sequence). V shed 5 bases, J shed 2 bases, and the junction held 0 bases outside the gene matches. This CDR3 comprises 12 residues. CDR3 sequence reads: CASSRGAYEQYF. The CDR3 coding sequence is TGTGCCAGCAGTCGGGGGGCCTACGAGCAGTACTTC.